This TCR beta chain was captured by sequencing in a study of T cell clonotyping in hematopoietic cell transplantation. Study-wide results and caveats: No sorting was done, leaving CD4 and CD8 contributions mixed. After transplant, recipient diversity fell while pathologically expanded clonotypes grew through day 180.

Notes on this clone: Its matching antigen is unknown.

Recipient blood drawn about 28 days pretransplant and days 30, 100, 180 after. Libraries were prepared by immunoSEQ multiplex PCR; TCRdb keeps only in-frame clonotypes and omits some of them. The top ten clones hold roughly 12% of a sample with about 15,000 clones, about nine tenths of them seen once. Trimming removed 1 base from V and 4 bases from J, with 10 bases in between. The CDR3 contains 14 residues. CDR1 and CDR2 from the germline V gene are ENHRY and SYGVKD. Material: PBMCs, obtained 100 days after allogeneic stem cell transplant. This clonotype was sampled from a male patient between 50 and 60 years old who had an allogeneic stem cell transplant from an unrelated donor, so T cells may come from the graft donor. Some clones in this sample may be carry-over from other donors' samples. The chain couples TRBV10-3 to TRBJ2-5; the D gene is possibly TRBD2 (6 bases). CDR3 sequence reads: CAISEFRGGETQYF. The DNA for the CDR3 is TGTGCCATCAGTGAGTTTAGGGGAGGAGAGACCCAGTACTTC.